This T cell receptor (beta chain) was found in a study of T cell responses to AZD1222 COVID-19 vaccine. Regarding the study as a whole: The donor group comprised mostly white British people and more females; the analysis possibly underestimated clonal diversity.

The analysis combined second doses at about 4 or about 12 weeks. The data were produced by immunoSEQ multiplex PCR, yet TCRdb's version contains in-frame clones alone and is incomplete. The sample carries around 200,000 clones, roughly 94% recorded once. Worth noting for this clone: The antigen is unknown.

The CDR3 extends over 15 amino acids. With 9 bases removed from V and 9 bases from J, the gap between germline ends came to 24 bases. Looked up from germline, CDR1 is LNHDA and CDR2 is SQIVND (reference sequence). The TCR comes from an adult who received the AZD1222 COVID-19 vaccine. The chain carries TRBV19 and TRBJ1-5; TRBD1 is a possible D gene (5 bases). Here the sequenced sample was peripheral blood, taken 28 days after the second AZD1222 dose. The CDR3 is CASRTGDSPQGPQHF. The CDR3, as DNA: TGTGCCAGCAGGACCGGAGACAGCCCCCAGGGGCCCCAGCATTTT.